This T cell receptor beta chain stems from a study of blood T cell repertoires in COVID-19. On the study more broadly: Italy, Spain and the United States were the sources of the convalescent and acute COVID-19 samples. From T cells, B-cell-depleted T cells, or PBMCs came the material, which was cDNA or gDNA.

This CDR3 spans 16 amino acids. Germline V gives CDR1 MGHRA, CDR2 YSYEKL. The V gene end was trimmed by 1 base and the J gene end by 1 base; junction bases not matched to a gene: 2. Per the original methods: Estimated nucleated cell counts came from reference gene primer amplification. The data were produced by immunoSEQ multiplex PCR, yet TCRdb's version contains in-frame clones alone and is incomplete. V and J calls and clone size are given by that table; D and trimming were obtained from the DNA. This table has approximately 280,000 clones, 75% to 90% appearing once. The sequence derives from a woman aged 25 to 39 who had recovered from COVID-19. Sample: peripheral blood. This sequence joins TRBV4-1 and TRBJ2-3, with 10 bases lining up with TRBD2. In DNA, the CDR3 is TGCGCCAGCAGCCAAGTCGGGACTAGCGGCACAGATACGCAGTATTTT. It encodes CASSQVGTSGTDTQYF.